These 32 T cell receptor beta chains originate from one sample sequenced in a study of Ad26.COV2.S vaccination and SARS-CoV-2 variants. Regarding treatment: about 20 received Ad26.COV2.S at low or high dose, single or two shots; roughly five received placebo; per-sample allocation not given. Collection of the samples took place on day 63 after the first injection of vaccine or placebo. This table comes from immunoSEQ multiplex PCR, and its TCRdb copy is limited to in-frame clones, with some not included. The sample consists of about half a million clones, 80% to 90% of them appearing once. The sequences come from peripheral blood, collected in a trial of Ad26.COV2.S vaccine versus placebo. The source of these receptors is a person aged 18-60 years who received the Ad26.COV2.S COVID-19 vaccine or a placebo.

This clone has a handful of counts. The gene calls are TRBV7-2 and TRBJ2-7, with 9 bases matching TRBD1. V shed 6 bases and J 6 bases; nucleotides not matched to a gene: 18. Germline V lookup: CDR1 SGHTA, CDR2 FQGNSA. This CDR3 has 17 residues. CDR3 sequence (DNA): TGTGCCAGCAGTCTAGGGGTGGGGACAGGGATGCTCGTCGAGCAGTACTTC. As protein: CASSLGVGTGMLVEQYF.

This clone was seen more than once but under ten times. The gene calls are TRBV19 and TRBJ1-5; D not certain. This CDR3 contains 13 residues. V lost 3 bases, J lost 6 bases, and 9 bases lay in between. Germline values: CDR1 LNHDA, CDR2 SQIVND (reference sequence). CDR3 in amino acids: CASSIDMRQPQHF. The CDR3 coding sequence is TGTGCCAGTAGTATCGACATGCGTCAGCCCCAGCATTTT.

This chain links TRBV7-9 with TRBJ2-3; D possibly corresponds to TRBD2 (5 bases). Germline V gene data show CDR1 as SEHNR and CDR2 as FQNEAQ (reference sequence). This CDR3 contains 14 residues. Trimming removed 2 bases at V and 4 bases at J, with 10 bases between. In DNA form, the CDR3 reads TGTGCCAGCAGCTTATCCGGGCGGGCAGATACGCAGTATTTT. Translated, it gives CASSLSGRADTQYF.

The chain recombines TRBV6-2 or TRBV6-3 with TRBJ1-1, with unresolved D. The CDR3 runs to 14 residues. The V gene lost 2 bases and the J gene lost 3 bases, with 10 bases spanning the gap. Germline CDR1 MNHEY, CDR2 SVGEGT. The CDR3 spells CASSYVRTDTEAFF. The CDR3 DNA reads as TGTGCCAGCAGTTACGTCAGGACGGACACTGAAGCTTTCTTT.

This chain uses TRBV5-4 with TRBJ1-3; TRBD1 might be the D (6 bases). The CDR3 is made up of 16 amino acids. With 4 bases removed from V and 4 bases from J, the gap between germline ends came to 18 bases. The germline V gene has CDR1 SGHNT and CDR2 YYREEE (reference sequence). The CDR3 here is CASSTGQISAGNTIYF. CDR3 in DNA: TGTGCCAGCAGCACCGGACAGATTTCTGCAGGAAACACCATATATTTT.

The chain recombines TRBV6-5 with TRBJ2-1; a weak D match, TRBD2 (5 bases). Germline CDR1 and CDR2: MNHEY and SVGAGI. The CDR3 length is 16 residues. Trimming shortened V by 0 bases and J by 0 bases, and 9 bases separated the two germline ends. The CDR3 region is CASSYSVASSYNEQFF. CDR3 coding DNA: TGTGCCAGCAGTTACTCTGTAGCGAGCTCCTACAATGAGCAGTTCTTC.

The CDR3 DNA follows: TGCAGCGTTGAAGGCGGGACTACCTTAAGGAACACCTACGAGCAGTACTTC. The encoded protein is CSVEGGTTLRNTYEQYF. The chain links TRBV29-1 to TRBJ2-7; TRBD2 agrees at 7 bases. Germline CDR1 and CDR2: SQVTM and ANQGSEA. This CDR3 region has 17 residues. Trimming removed 1 base from V and 2 bases from J; junction bases left unmatched: 14.

This chain joins TRBV6-5 and TRBJ1-2; no definite D call. CDR1 is MNHEY and CDR2 is SVGAGI in the germline V gene. The CDR3 runs 12 residues. The V end lost 6 bases, the J end lost 4 bases, and 9 bases lay between the germline ends. Here the CDR3 reads CASSQAVYGYTF. The CDR3 nucleotides are TGTGCCAGCAGCCAAGCGGTCTATGGCTACACCTTC.

The chain links TRBV11-2 to TRBJ2-7; perhaps TRBD2 as D (6 bases). Germline V gene lookup returns CDR1 SGHAT and CDR2 FQNNGV. CDR3 length: 18 residues. V was shortened by 2 bases and J by 1 base, with 21 bases between the two germline ends. The CDR3 here is CASSLSPPMGGKSYEQYF. The DNA of the CDR3 is TGTGCCAGCAGCTTAAGCCCCCCCATGGGGGGAAAATCCTACGAGCAGTACTTC.

The DNA of the CDR3 is TGTGCCAGCAGCCAAGATCCGGGGGCTAGCGGGAGTCCGTTGGAGACCCAGTACTTC. It is translated as CASSQDPGASGSPLETQYF. This chain connects TRBV3-1 (or the pseudogene TRBV3-2) to TRBJ2-5; TRBD2 agrees at 10 bases. Germline lookup yields CDR1 LGHDT and CDR2 YNNKEL (reference sequence). The CDR3 consists of 19 residues. V lost 0 bases, J lost 5 bases, and 15 bases stayed unmatched.

The chain joins TRBV18 to TRBJ1-1; possible D gene TRBD1, 6 bases. This CDR3 is built from 15 residues. V was clipped by 3 bases and J by 2 bases, with 13 bases between them. Per the germline V gene, CDR1 is KGHSH and CDR2 is LQKENI. In DNA, the CDR3 is TGTGCCAGCTCACCCGTAGGGACACCCAACACTGAAGCTTTCTTT. This encodes CASSPVGTPNTEAFF.

The rearrangement links TRBV2 to TRBJ1-2, with unresolved D. Trimming took 1 base from V and 4 from J, leaving 10 bases between them. The germline V gene has CDR1 SNHLY and CDR2 FYNNEI. The CDR3 length is 14 residues. The CDR3 DNA follows: TGTGCCAGCAGTGAAGAACGGCTTTTCTATGGCTACACCTTC. It yields the protein CASSEERLFYGYTF.

This clone came up once. The chain has TRBV20-1 and TRBJ1-2; possibly TRBD1 for D (5 bases). The CDR3 is made up of 13 amino acids. Germline V gene sequence: CDR1 DFQATT, CDR2 SNEGSKA (reference sequence). The V and J ends lost 3 bases and 3 bases respectively, with 11 bases between them. For the CDR3, the DNA is TGCAGTGCTAGTCCGACAGTACACTATGGCTACACCTTC. It codes for CSASPTVHYGYTF.

The V call is TRBV27, the J call TRBJ2-2, with 7 positions matching TRBD2. V was pared by 7 bases and J by 5 bases, with 4 bases of the junction left unmatched. CDR1 is MNHEY and CDR2 is SMNVEV in the germline V gene (reference sequence). This CDR3 spans 13 amino acids. The CDR3 DNA follows: TGTGCCAGCACCATGCGGGGGACCGGGGAGCTGTTTTTT. Translated, it gives CASTMRGTGELFF.

This chain connects TRBV30 to TRBJ1-4; D may be TRBD1 (5 bases). Germline lookup yields CDR1 GTSNPN and CDR2 SVGIG (reference sequence). This CDR3 has 14 amino acids. Trimming removed 1 base at V and 5 bases at J, with 11 bases between. The CDR3 bases are TGTGCCTGGAGTGGCGGGGCCTCCAATGAAAAACTGTTTTTT. Translation gives CAWSGGASNEKLFF.

This clone was counted between two and nine times. The rearrangement uses TRBV6-2 or TRBV6-3 and TRBJ1-5; D ambiguous. CDR1 MNHEY and CDR2 SVGEGT come from the germline V gene. The CDR3 is 15 amino acids. V dropped 5 bases and J dropped 4 bases, with 15 bases sitting between them. The CDR3: CASSPDALGNQPQHF. The DNA for the CDR3 is TGTGCCAGCAGTCCGGACGCCTTGGGGAATCAGCCCCAGCATTTT.

The CDR3 region is CASRKTGGAGGYTF. The CDR3 bases are TGTGCCAGCAGAAAGACAGGGGGCGCAGGTGGCTACACCTTC. The genes are TRBV6-5 and TRBJ1-2, with TRBD1 matching over 10 bases. The CDR3 is 14 amino acids. Germline V gene lookup returns CDR1 MNHEY and CDR2 SVGAGI. V dropped 6 bases and J dropped 7; count of bases not matched to a gene: 8.

This sequence joins TRBV5-1 and TRBJ1-4; the D is unclear. CDR3 length: 16 residues. The germline V gene encodes CDR1 SGHRS and CDR2 YFSETQ. Trimming removed 0 bases at V and 7 bases at J, with 16 bases between. CDR3 in DNA: TGCGCCAGCAGCTTGGCCTTGGCAGGTAGTGGTGAAAAACTGTTTTTT. Translation: CASSLALAGSGEKLFF. Variable domain in full (rest from reference TRBV5-1 and TRBJ1-4): KAGVTQTPRYLIKTRGQQVTLSCSPISGHRSVSWYQQTPGQGLQFLFEYFSETQRNKGNFPGRFSGRQFSNSRSEMNVSTLELGDSALYLCASSLALAGSGEKLFFGSGTQLSVL.

J is TRBJ2-7 and V is TRBV27; TRBD1 matches 7 bases. Per the germline V gene, CDR1 is MNHEY and CDR2 is SMNVEV (reference sequence). This CDR3 comprises 12 residues. Here the CDR3 DNA reads TGTCGCTCCGGGACAGCCTCCTACGAGCAGTACTTC. Its protein is CRSGTASYEQYF.

This chain uses TRBV6-6 with TRBJ1-3; no clear D gene. V lost 7 bases to trimming and J lost 0 bases, with 10 bases between them. The CDR3 is made up of 14 amino acids. Germline V gives CDR1 MNHNY, CDR2 SVGAGI (reference sequence). CDR3 sequence reads: CASTLTTSGNTIYF. CDR3 coding DNA: TGTGCCAGCACACTTACAACCTCTGGAAACACCATATATTTT.

The V call is TRBV24-1, the J call TRBJ2-1; a possible D gene is TRBD2 (5 bases). Deletions cut 5 bases from V and 2 bases from J, with 9 bases between. The CDR3 is 14 residues long. Germline V gene sequence: CDR1 KGHDR, CDR2 SFDVKD. The DNA of the CDR3 is TGTGCCACCAGTGGGAGGATACCCTACAATGAGCAGTTCTTC. Its translation is CATSGRIPYNEQFF.

V and J are TRBV5-6 and TRBJ2-7; D is perhaps TRBD1 (5 bases). Germline V gene lookup returns CDR1 SGHDT and CDR2 YYEEEE. This CDR3 has 12 residues. The V and J ends lost 4 bases and 2 bases respectively, with 7 bases between them. CDR3 in DNA: TGTGCCAGCAGCAAGGACACCTACGAGCAGTACTTC. Protein: CASSKDTYEQYF.

This chain links TRBV20-1 with TRBJ1-2, with 7 bases fitting TRBD1. Losses at the gene ends were 3 bases for V and 12 bases for J; bases not matched to a gene: 7. Germline V gene sequence: CDR1 DFQATT, CDR2 SNEGSKA (reference sequence). This CDR3 contains 11 residues. CDR3 in amino acids: CSASRTGVNTF. Here the CDR3 DNA reads TGCAGTGCTAGCCGCACAGGGGTCAACACCTTC.

The rearrangement uses TRBV28 and TRBJ1-4, with 10 bases aligning to TRBD1. CDR3 length: 14 amino acids. With V trimmed by 6 bases and J by 13 bases, 11 bases remained unmatched. CDR1 and CDR2 (germline): MDHEN, SYDVKM. CDR3 loop: CASRLRDRGLGLFF. CDR3 nucleotide sequence: TGTGCCAGCAGACTCCGGGACAGGGGCTTGGGACTGTTTTTT.

This chain joins TRBV27 and TRBJ2-5; 15 nucleotides align to TRBD2. The CDR3 consists of 17 residues. Germline trimming cut 6 bases from V and 3 bases from J; bases unmatched to any gene: 8. Germline V gene data show CDR1 as MNHEY and CDR2 as SMNVEV (reference sequence). The CDR3 nucleotides are TGTGCCAGCAGCCTTAGGCGGACTAGCGGGGGGGAAGAGACCCAGTACTTC. Translating it yields CASSLRRTSGGEETQYF.

The chain recombines TRBV11-2 with TRBJ1-1; TRBD1 might be the D (5 bases). This CDR3 has 15 amino acids. Trimming took 1 base from V and 0 from J, leaving 9 bases between them. Germline V lookup: CDR1 SGHAT, CDR2 FQNNGV. In DNA, the CDR3 is TGTGCCAGCAGCTTAGCGGGGCAGTTGAACACTGAAGCTTTCTTT. Residues: CASSLAGQLNTEAFF.

This clone showed up just once. V and J are TRBV6-1 and TRBJ1-2; 8 nucleotides line up with TRBD1. CDR1 MNHNS and CDR2 SASEGT come from the germline V gene. With V trimmed by 0 bases and J by 1 base, 10 bases remained unmatched. The CDR3 has 18 residues. CDR3 nucleotide sequence: TGTGCCAGCAGTGAAGCGCGGCAGGGGACAGGTGTTAACTATGGCTACACCTTC. It yields the protein CASSEARQGTGVNYGYTF.

The chain couples TRBV2 to TRBJ1-2, with D unclear. The V end lost 4 bases, the J end lost 4 bases, and 13 bases lay between the germline ends. CDR3 size: 14 residues. The germline CDR1 and CDR2 sequences are SNHLY and FYNNEI. CDR3 amino acids: CASSGSQESYGYTF. The CDR3 bases are TGTGCCAGCAGTGGGTCACAAGAGAGCTATGGCTACACCTTC.

The V call is TRBV18, the J call TRBJ1-5; D uncertain. The CDR3 runs 14 residues. Germline V gene sequence: CDR1 KGHSH, CDR2 LQKENI. Trimming left V 4 bases short and J 0 bases short, with 7 bases between. The CDR3: CASSQYDSNQPQHF. The CDR3 DNA sequence: TGTGCCAGCTCACAGTACGATAGCAATCAGCCCCAGCATTTT.

V usage is TRBV19 and J usage is TRBJ2-1; D perhaps matches TRBD1 (5 bases). Germline CDR1 and CDR2: LNHDA and SQIVND (reference sequence). The CDR3 is 15 residues long. Trimming stripped 4 bases from V and 0 bases from J, with 10 bases between. The CDR3 sequence is CASSRDDSSYNEQFF. CDR3 bases: TGTGCCAGTAGTAGAGACGACAGCTCCTACAATGAGCAGTTCTTC.

This clone was seen only once. The gene calls are TRBV29-1 and TRBJ2-1; D may be TRBD2 (6 bases). The V end lost 6 bases, the J end lost 7 bases, and 22 bases lay between the germline ends. Germline V gene data show CDR1 as SQVTM and CDR2 as ANQGSEA. The CDR3 extends over 15 amino acids. The CDR3 bases are TGCAGCGTAGGATCCCCCGGGCCGGGGGTAAATGAGCAGTTCTTC. Translated, it gives CSVGSPGPGVNEQFF.

This chain joins TRBV4-2 and TRBJ1-5; D gene uncertain. V was shortened by 1 base and J by 7 bases, with 14 bases between the two germline ends. The CDR3 extends over 15 amino acids. CDR1 and CDR2 (germline): LGHNA, YNFKEQ. The CDR3 loop reads CASSQGTAGDQPQHF. The CDR3 DNA is TGTGCCAGCAGCCAAGGGACCGCCGGTGACCAGCCCCAGCATTTT.